In its sample, the clone carrying this T cell receptor beta chain was seen many times. Antigen unknown. These data originate in a study of regulatory T cells in long-lasting Graves disease. The CDR3 is made up of 17 amino acids. The junction had 13 bases not matched to a gene; V was cut back by 0 bases and J by 4 bases. Germline V gene lookup returns CDR1 DFQATT and CDR2 SNEGSKA (reference sequence). As to time point: persistent/refractory GD, antithyroid drugs over 5 years with positive TRAb. PBMCs were the source of the RNA used for TCR sequencing. A peripheral blood sample, about 9.4 milliliters in volume, was drawn into EDTA tubes. HTBI primers from iRepertoire and Arm-PCR of CDR3 regions yielded the TCR beta libraries. TCRdb redid the calling of the multiplex PCR reads with MiXCR, one entry per CDR3 protein. The table shows approximately 440,000 distinct CDR3 sequences, with about 20% occurring only once.

Broader study findings: Those with persistent disease had in common more public clonotypes (around 2,500) than new patients (roughly 1,000). Lower TCR diversity was seen in persistent Graves' patients than in newly diagnosed ones.

Sequencing was performed on peripheral blood mononuclear cells (PBMCs), taken when the disease was refractory, from a patient treated with antithyroid drugs. The rearrangement joins TRBV20-1 to TRBJ1-1, with 8 bases that match TRBD1. The receptor was isolated from a female donor with Graves disease. CDR3 residues: CSARDRVRTGWRTEAFF. In DNA form, the CDR3 reads TGCAGTGCTAGAGATCGGGTTCGGACAGGGTGGCGCACTGAAGCTTTCTTT.